Presented here are 10 T cell receptor beta chains from one specimen sequenced in a study of response to subunit inactivated influenza vaccine. TCRdb re-derived calls from the RT-PCR reads in MiXCR, one entry per CDR3 protein. The table has around 520,000 distinct CDR3 sequences, 25% seen once. Sequences were derived from CD4+ T cells sorted from PBMCs, sampled around 5 days after vaccination. The receptors shown here come from a man aged 50 to 60 who received an inactivated influenza vaccine.

The chain links TRBV20-1 to TRBJ2-5, with a tentative D call TRBD2 (6 bases). Germline V gene sequence: CDR1 DFQATT, CDR2 SNEGSKA (reference sequence). This CDR3 has 11 amino acids. The V and J ends lost 3 bases and 9 bases respectively, with 11 bases between them. CDR3 sequence (DNA): TGCAGTGCTAGCCCAGGAGGGGCCCAGTACTTC. Translation: CSASPGGAQYF.

This clonotype turned up a few times. This chain uses TRBV20-1 with TRBJ2-7; unclear D gene. CDR3 length: 15 residues. The V gene's germline CDR1 is DFQATT and CDR2 SNEGSKA (reference sequence). Trimming removed 0 bases from V and 2 bases from J, with 14 bases in between. The CDR3 is CSARDLNRYAYEQYF. CDR3 bases: TGCAGTGCTAGAGATCTGAATAGATATGCCTACGAGCAGTACTTC.

The chain couples TRBV4-2 to TRBJ2-2; no clear D gene. The CDR3 has 14 amino acids. Germline CDR1 reads LGHNA; CDR2 reads YNFKEQ. Trimming cost V 0 bases and J 5 bases, with 7 bases left between them. In DNA form, the CDR3 reads TGTGCCAGCAGCCAAGATTTGGGGACCGGGGAGCTGTTTTTT. As protein: CASSQDLGTGELFF.

This clonotype has more than one count but fewer than ten. V gene TRBV6-5 combines with J gene TRBJ1-6, with 7 bases aligning to TRBD1. Germline-derived CDR1 and CDR2 are MNHEY and SVGAGI. CDR3 size: 15 residues. The trim removed 2 bases at V and 10 bases at J, leaving 8 bases unmatched. Here the CDR3 DNA reads TGTGCCAGCAGTTACGTGACAGGGATCAGGTCACCCCTCCACTTT. Its translation is CASSYVTGIRSPLHF.

The CDR3 DNA reads TGTGCCAGTAGTCCATCGTCGGGGGGGTACTCCTACGAGCAGTACTTC. The encoded protein is CASSPSSGGYSYEQYF. The chain combines TRBV19 with TRBJ2-7; TRBD2 aligns across 8 bases. This CDR3 is 16 amino acids long. The germline V gene has CDR1 LNHDA and CDR2 SQIVND (reference sequence). Trimming took 5 bases from V and 0 from J; bases not matched to a gene: 9.

This clonotype showed up just a few times. This chain joins TRBV9 and TRBJ2-1; perhaps TRBD2 as D (5 bases). Germline V CDR1 and CDR2: SGDLS, YYNGEE. V was trimmed by 0 bases and J by 4 bases, leaving 11 bases between them. The CDR3 is 15 residues long. The CDR3 loop is CASSVVGVEYNEQFF. In DNA, the CDR3 is TGTGCCAGCAGCGTAGTCGGGGTGGAATACAATGAGCAGTTCTTC.

This rearrangement joins TRBV24-1 to TRBJ2-7, with no clear D. CDR3 length: 14 amino acids. V was cut by 3 bases and J by 7 bases, with 15 bases left in between. Germline V gene lookup returns CDR1 KGHDR and CDR2 SFDVKD. CDR3 coding DNA: TGTGCCACCAGTGATAACGGGCCGGACGGTGAGCAGTACTTC. Encoded protein: CATSDNGPDGEQYF.

This chain uses TRBV12-3 or TRBV12-4 with TRBJ2-2; D is tentatively TRBD1 or TRBD2 (5 bases each). The CDR3 runs 15 residues. Trimming removed 3 bases at V and 4 bases at J, with 12 bases between. CDR3 residues: CASSFRGASTGELFF. The CDR3 DNA follows: TGTGCCAGCAGTTTCAGAGGGGCCAGCACCGGGGAGCTGTTTTTT.

This clonotype was seen a handful of times. The chain recombines TRBV29-1 with TRBJ2-3; D gene uncertain. Trimming took 4 bases from V and 4 from J, leaving 12 bases between them. Germline loops: CDR1 SQVTM, CDR2 ANQGSEA. The CDR3 runs to 13 residues. The CDR3, as DNA: TGCAGCGTTGGCCAGGCAAGCCCAGATACGCAGTATTTT. This sequence encodes CSVGQASPDTQYF.

The V call is TRBV21-1, the J call TRBJ2-2; the table's D call of TRBD1 was not tested on the DNA. TRBV21-1 represents a pseudogene. This CDR3 has 16 residues. In DNA, the CDR3 is TGTGCCAGCAGCAAAAGACAGGGGGAGAACACCGGGGAGCTGTTTTTT. It yields the protein CASSKRQGENTGELFF.